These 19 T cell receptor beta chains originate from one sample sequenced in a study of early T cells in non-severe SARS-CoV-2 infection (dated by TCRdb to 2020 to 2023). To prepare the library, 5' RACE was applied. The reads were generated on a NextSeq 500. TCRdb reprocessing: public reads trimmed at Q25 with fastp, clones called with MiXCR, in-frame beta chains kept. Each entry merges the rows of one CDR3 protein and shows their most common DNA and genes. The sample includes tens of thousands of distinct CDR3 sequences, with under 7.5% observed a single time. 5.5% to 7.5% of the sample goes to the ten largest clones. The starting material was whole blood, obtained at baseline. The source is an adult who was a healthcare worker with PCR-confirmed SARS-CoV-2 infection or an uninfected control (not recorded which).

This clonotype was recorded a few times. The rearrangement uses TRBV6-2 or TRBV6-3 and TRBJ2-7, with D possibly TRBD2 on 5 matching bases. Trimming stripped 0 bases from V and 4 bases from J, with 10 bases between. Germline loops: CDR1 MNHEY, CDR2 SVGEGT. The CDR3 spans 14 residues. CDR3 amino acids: CASSYSMPGYEQYF. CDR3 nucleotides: TGTGCCAGCAGTTACTCGATGCCGGGGTACGAGCAGTACTTC.

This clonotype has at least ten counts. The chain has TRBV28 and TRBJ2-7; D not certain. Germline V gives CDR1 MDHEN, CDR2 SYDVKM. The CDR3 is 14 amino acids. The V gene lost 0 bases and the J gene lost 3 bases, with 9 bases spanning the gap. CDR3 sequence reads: CASSLWQRFYEQYF. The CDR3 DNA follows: TGTGCCAGCAGTTTATGGCAGAGATTCTACGAGCAGTACTTC.

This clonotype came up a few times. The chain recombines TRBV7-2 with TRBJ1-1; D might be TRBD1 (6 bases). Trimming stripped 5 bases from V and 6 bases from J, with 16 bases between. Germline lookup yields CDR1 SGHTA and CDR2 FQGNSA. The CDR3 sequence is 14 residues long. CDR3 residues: CASSPQGGGPEAFF. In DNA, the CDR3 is TGTGCCAGCAGCCCCCAGGGCGGGGGCCCTGAAGCTTTCTTT. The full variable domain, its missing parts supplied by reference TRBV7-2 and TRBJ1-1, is GAGVSQSPSNKVTEKGKDVELRCDPISGHTALYWYRQSLGQGLEFLIYFQGNSAPDKSGLPSDRFSAERTGGSVSTLTIQRTQQEDSAVYLCASSPQGGGPEAFFGQGTRLTVV.

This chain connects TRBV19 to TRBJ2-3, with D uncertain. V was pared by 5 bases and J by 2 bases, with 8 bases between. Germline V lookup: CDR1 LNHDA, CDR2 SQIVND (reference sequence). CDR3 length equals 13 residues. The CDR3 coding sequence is TGTGCCAGTAGTGCTTCGTTCACAGATACGCAGTATTTT. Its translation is CASSASFTDTQYF.

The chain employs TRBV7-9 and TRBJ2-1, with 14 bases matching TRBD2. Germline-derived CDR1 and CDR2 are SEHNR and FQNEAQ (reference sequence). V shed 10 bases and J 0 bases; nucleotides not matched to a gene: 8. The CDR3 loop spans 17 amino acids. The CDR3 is CANQGLAGVSSYNEQFF. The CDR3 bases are TGTGCCAACCAGGGACTAGCGGGGGTCAGCTCCTACAATGAGCAGTTCTTC. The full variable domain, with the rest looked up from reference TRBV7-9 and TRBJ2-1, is DTGVSQNPRHKITKRGQNVTFRCDPISEHNRLYWYRQTLGQGPEFLTYFQNEAQLEKSRLLSDRFSAERPKGSFSTLEIQRTEQGDSAMYLCANQGLAGVSSYNEQFFGPGTRLTVL.

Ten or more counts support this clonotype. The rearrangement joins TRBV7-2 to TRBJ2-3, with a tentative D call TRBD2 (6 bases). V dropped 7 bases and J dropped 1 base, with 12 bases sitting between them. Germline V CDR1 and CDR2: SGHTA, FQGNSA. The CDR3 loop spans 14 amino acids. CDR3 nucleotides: TGTGCCAGCACGGGGGATTGGGGCACAGATACGCAGTATTTT. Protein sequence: CASTGDWGTDTQYF.

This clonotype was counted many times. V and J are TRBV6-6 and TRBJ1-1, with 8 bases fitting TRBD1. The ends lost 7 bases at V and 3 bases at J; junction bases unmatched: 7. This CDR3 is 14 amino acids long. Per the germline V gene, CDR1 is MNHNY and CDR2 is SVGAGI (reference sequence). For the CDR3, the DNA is TGTGCCAGCACCCCCCGACAGGGGTACACTGAAGCTTTCTTT. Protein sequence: CASTPRQGYTEAFF.

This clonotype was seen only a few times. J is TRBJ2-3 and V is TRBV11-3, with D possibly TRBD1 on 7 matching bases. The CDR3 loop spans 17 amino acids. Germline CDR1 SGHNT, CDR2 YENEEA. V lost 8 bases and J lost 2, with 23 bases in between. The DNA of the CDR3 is TGTGCCAGCGCATCTCCGGAGGGGGCTGGGGACACAGATACGCAGTATTTT. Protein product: CASASPEGAGDTDTQYF.

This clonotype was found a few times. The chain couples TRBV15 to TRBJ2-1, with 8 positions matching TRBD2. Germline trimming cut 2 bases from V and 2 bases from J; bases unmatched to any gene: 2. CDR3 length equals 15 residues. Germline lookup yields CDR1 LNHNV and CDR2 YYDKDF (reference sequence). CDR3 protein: CATSRSRGAYNEQFF. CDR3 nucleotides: TGTGCCACCAGCAGATCGCGGGGGGCCTACAATGAGCAGTTCTTC.

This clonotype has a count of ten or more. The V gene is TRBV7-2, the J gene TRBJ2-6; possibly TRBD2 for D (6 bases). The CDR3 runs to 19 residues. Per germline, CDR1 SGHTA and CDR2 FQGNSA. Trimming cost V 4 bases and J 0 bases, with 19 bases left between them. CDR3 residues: CASSYRAGPLNSGANVLTF. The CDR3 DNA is TGTGCCAGCAGCTATCGAGCGGGCCCACTGAACTCTGGGGCCAACGTCCTGACTTTC.

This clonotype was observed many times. Here the CDR3 reads CSARGTREIYEQYF. The CDR3 nucleotides read TGCAGTGCTAGAGGCACCAGGGAAATCTACGAGCAGTACTTC. The chain links TRBV20-1 to TRBJ2-7; perhaps TRBD1 as D (5 bases). Germline loops: CDR1 DFQATT, CDR2 SNEGSKA (reference sequence). V gave up 1 base and J gave up 3 bases, with 13 bases separating them. CDR3 length: 14 amino acids.

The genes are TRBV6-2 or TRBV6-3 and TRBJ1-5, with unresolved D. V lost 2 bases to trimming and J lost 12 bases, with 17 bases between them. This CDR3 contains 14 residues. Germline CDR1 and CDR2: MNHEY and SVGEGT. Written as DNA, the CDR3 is TGTGCCAGCAGTTACCGCGGCCCTCCCTATGTCCAGCATTTT. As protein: CASSYRGPPYVQHF.

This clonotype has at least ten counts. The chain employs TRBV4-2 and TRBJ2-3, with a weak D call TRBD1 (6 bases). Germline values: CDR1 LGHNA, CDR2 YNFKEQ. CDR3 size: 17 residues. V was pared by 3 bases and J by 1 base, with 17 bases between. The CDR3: CASSHLQDSRGTDTQYF. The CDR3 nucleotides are TGTGCCAGCAGCCACCTACAGGACAGTCGGGGCACAGATACGCAGTATTTT.

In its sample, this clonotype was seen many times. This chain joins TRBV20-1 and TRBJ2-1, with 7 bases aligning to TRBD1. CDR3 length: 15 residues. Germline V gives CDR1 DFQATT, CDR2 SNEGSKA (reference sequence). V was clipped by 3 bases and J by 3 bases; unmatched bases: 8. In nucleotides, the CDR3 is TGCAGTGCTAGTTCCGACAGGGCCTTCTACAATGAGCAGTTCTTC. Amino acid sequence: CSASSDRAFYNEQFF.

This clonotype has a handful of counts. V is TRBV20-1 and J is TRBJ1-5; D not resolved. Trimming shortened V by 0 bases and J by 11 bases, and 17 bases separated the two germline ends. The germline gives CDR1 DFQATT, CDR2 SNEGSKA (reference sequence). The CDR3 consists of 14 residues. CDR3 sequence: CSARDGRGGPSQHF. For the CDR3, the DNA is TGCAGTGCTAGAGACGGACGGGGAGGCCCGTCCCAGCATTTT.

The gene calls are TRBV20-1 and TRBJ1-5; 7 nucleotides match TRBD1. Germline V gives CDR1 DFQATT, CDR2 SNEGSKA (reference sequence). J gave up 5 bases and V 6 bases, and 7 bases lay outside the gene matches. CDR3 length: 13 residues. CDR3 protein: CSAPKGGDQPQHF. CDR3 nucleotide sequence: TGCAGTGCACCTAAAGGGGGCGATCAGCCCCAGCATTTT.

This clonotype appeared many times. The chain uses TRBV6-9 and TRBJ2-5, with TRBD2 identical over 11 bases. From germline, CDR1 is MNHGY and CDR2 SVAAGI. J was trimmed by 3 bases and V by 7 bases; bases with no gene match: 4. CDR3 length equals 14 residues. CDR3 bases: TGTGCCAGCAATCTAGCGGGGGGAAAAGAGACCCAGTACTTC. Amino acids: CASNLAGGKETQYF.

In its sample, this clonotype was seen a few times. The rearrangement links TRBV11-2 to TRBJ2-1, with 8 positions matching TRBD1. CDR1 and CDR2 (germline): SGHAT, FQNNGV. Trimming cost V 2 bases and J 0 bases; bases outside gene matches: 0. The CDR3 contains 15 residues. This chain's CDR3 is CASSLTGGSYNEQFF. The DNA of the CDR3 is TGTGCCAGCAGCTTAACAGGGGGCTCCTACAATGAGCAGTTCTTC. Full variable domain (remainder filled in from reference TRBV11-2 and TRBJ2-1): EAGVAQSPRYKIIEKRQSVAFWCNPISGHATLYWYQQILGQGPKLLIQFQNNGVVDDSQLPKDRFSAERLKGVDSTLKIQPAKLEDSAVYLCASSLTGGSYNEQFFGPGTRLTVL.

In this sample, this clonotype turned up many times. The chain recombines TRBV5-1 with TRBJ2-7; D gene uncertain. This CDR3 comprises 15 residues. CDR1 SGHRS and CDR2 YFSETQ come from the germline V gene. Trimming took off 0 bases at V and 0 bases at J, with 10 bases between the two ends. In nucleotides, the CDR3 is TGCGCCAGCAGCTTGGCCCTGGTTCCCTCCTACGAGCAGTACTTC. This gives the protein CASSLALVPSYEQYF.